Detailed here is one T cell receptor beta chain. The target of this receptor is not known. Base qualities are missing; no much larger clone stands one base away. These data originate in a study of long-term antiretroviral therapy in people with HIV (dated by TCRdb to the early 2020s). For the wider study: The earliest samples were collected approximately a decade before the 2015 WHO recommendation for immediate ART, a period when ART was typically delayed until CD4 counts fell. The cohort contributed about 190 cryopreserved PBMC samples from about 31 adults with confirmed HIV infection, collected serially over a mean of around 6 years (range 1-12). Of the roughly 30 participants with HIV, fewer than twelve were female. No cross-contamination during QIAcube processing was shown when test extractions of a monoclonal T-cell line were performed alongside over 25 polyclonal samples. Whether ART initiation and durable HIV suppression were associated with changes in peripheral blood TRB repertoire composition and diversity was tested in a retrospective serial study.

Inclusion was restricted to participants for whom at least one PBMC sample before ART initiation and at least two post-ART samples were available. Every participant with HIV received treatment in the United States of America. Before DNA extraction, cryopreserved samples of roughly 0.9-11 million PBMC were thawed and washed. At the time of the earliest PBMC sample, participants with HIV were aged between about 23 and 54 years. Each participant contributed PBMC samples from 1-4 timepoints before ART initiation and 2-8 timepoints after ART initiation, with a median of 7 samples. For every participant, serial HIV viral load, CD4+ T-cell count, ART history and demographic data were obtained. Using a Qiagen kit on a QIAcube, genomic DNA was extracted from unsorted PBMC, with samples processed in batches of 12. Via the germline V gene (reference sequence), CDR1 is MNHEY and CDR2 SMNVEV. Including the terminal cysteine and phenylalanine, the CDR3 comprises 15 residues. The only DNA kept is the CDR3, 45 bases in frame from the first base. V is cut by 0 bases and J by 3 bases, and the space between the germline ends is 11 bases.

The immunoSEQ hsTCRB v3.0 assay was used at survey level resolution to sequence the TRB variable region. TRB sequencing targeted a depth of about 35,000-50,000 T-cell genomes per sample. An Illumina MiSeq with a v3 150-cycle kit was used to sequence the pooled TRB libraries. As for how the authors treated the data: Repertoire analysis ran in R within a reproducible Nextflow workflow covering QC, data transformation and analysis. Custom analyses were implemented in LymphoSeq2, an R package for AIRR-Seq data exploration. Several samples that yielded fewer than 5000 total TRB sequences were excluded, so that approximately 170 HIV repertoires were analyzed. Of the roughly 180 retained HIV repertoires, 55 to 60 were collected before and 120 to 130 after ART initiation. Repertoires were downsampled to 5000 TRB nucleotide sequences, with summary statistics averaged over 100 downsampling iterations. Only TRB sequences with CDR3 regions of at least seven amino acids were retained for analysis. Diversity was assessed using a clonality score derived from Shannon entropy and using the Gini coefficient. In the repertoire networks, any two of the top 5000 CDR3 amino acid sequences were linked whenever the two sequences differed by an edit distance of one. Antigen specificity groups and MHC restriction were predicted for TRB CDR3 amino acid sequences with GLIPH2. To flag known CMV, EBV, HIV or tissue antigen associations, CDR3 amino acid sequences were matched against VDJdb and McPAS-TCR. Pre-ART, post-ART and control groups were compared with Wilcoxon signed-rank tests and Holm-Bonferroni correction. Drawn from immuneACCESS, this table holds only the in-frame rearrangements with V and J called that TCRdb kept. Clones are partly lost; checked studies trace under half to an unresolved V gene and leave the rest unexplained. Clone size and the V and J calls come from that table; the DNA yielded D and trimming. For this sample there are about 10,000 clones; roughly four fifths appear just once. Together, the top ten hold under 20% of the sample.

The investigation overall reported the following: Unsorted PBMC were profiled instead of sorted CD4+ and CD8+ T cells because pre-ART samples had limited cell numbers. Inferences about post-ART repertoire changes are limited because no data were available on ART adherence, viral resistance or therapy changes. Starting ART was linked to a significant rise in TRB diversity, yet even after long-term ART the diversity remained significantly lower than in transplant donor controls. CDR3 length ranges in HIV repertoires were narrower than in controls, and network structure suggested an antigen-experienced repertoire with only a slight naive shift after ART. Since PBMC availability was limited, sequencing covered only the TCR beta chain, with no alpha chain pairing. Expanded TRB clones identified before ART initiation dominated the repertoire at all time points, although this dominance fluctuated and declined in many PLHIV after ART. Samples dated from the mid-2000s to the late 2010s, and the ART regimens used may be less effective than current ones.

The TCR sequence derives from a man aged 35-49 years with HIV. Sequences were derived from unsorted PBMCs, sampled 0.7 years after starting antiretroviral therapy. Rearrangement joined TRBV27 to TRBJ1-2; a confident D gene designation cannot be given. The CDR3 in this case is CASSLSVPGDYGYTF. In nucleotides, the sequence is TGTGCCAGCAGTTTATCTGTCCCCGGGGACTATGGCTACACCTTC.